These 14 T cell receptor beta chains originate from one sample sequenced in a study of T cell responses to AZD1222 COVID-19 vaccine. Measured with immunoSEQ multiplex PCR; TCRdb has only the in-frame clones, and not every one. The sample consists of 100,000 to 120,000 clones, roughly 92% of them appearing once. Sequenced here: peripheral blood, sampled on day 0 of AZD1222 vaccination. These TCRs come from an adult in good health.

CDR3 in amino acids: CASSPVTYEQYF. CDR3 DNA: TGTGCCAGCAGCCCTGTCACCTACGAGCAGTACTTC. The V gene is TRBV7-9, the J gene TRBJ2-7; no firm D call. The V gene lost 5 bases and the J gene lost 2 bases, with 7 bases spanning the gap. Germline values: CDR1 SEHNR, CDR2 FQNEAQ (reference sequence). This CDR3 contains 12 residues.

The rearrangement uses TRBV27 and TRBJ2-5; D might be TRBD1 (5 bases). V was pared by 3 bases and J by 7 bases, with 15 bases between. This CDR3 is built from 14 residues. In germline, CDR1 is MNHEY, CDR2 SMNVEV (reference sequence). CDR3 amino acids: CASSLAGSKGTQYF. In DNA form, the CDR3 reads TGTGCCAGCAGTTTGGCAGGGTCGAAGGGGACCCAGTACTTC.

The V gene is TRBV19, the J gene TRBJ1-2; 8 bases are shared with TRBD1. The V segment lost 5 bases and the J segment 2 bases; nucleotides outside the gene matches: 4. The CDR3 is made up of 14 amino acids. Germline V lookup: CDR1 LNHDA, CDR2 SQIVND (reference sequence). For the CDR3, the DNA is TGTGCCAGTAGTTCTTCAGGGGGCAACTATGGCTACACCTTC. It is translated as CASSSSGGNYGYTF.

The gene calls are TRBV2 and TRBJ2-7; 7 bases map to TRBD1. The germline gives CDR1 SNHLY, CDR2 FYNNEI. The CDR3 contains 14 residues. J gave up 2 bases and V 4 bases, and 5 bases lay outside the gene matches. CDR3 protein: CASSAGTAAYEQYF. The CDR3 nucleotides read TGTGCCAGCAGTGCCGGGACAGCAGCCTACGAGCAGTACTTC.

This chain's CDR3 is CASRRGGYEQYF. Here the CDR3 DNA reads TGTGCCAGCAGGAGGGGTGGATACGAGCAGTACTTC. This chain links TRBV7-9 with TRBJ2-7, with D possibly being TRBD1 or TRBD2 (5 bases each). The ends were cut back, 6 bases at V and 4 bases at J, with 10 bases in the middle. The CDR3 totals 12 residues. Germline V gene lookup returns CDR1 SEHNR and CDR2 FQNEAQ (reference sequence).

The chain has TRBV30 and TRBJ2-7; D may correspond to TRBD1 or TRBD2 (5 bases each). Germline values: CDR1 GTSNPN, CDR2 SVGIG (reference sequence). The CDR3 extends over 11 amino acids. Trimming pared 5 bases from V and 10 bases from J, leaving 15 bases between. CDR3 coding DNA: TGTGCCTGGGGCTACCGGGACCCCCAGTACTTC. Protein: CAWGYRDPQYF.

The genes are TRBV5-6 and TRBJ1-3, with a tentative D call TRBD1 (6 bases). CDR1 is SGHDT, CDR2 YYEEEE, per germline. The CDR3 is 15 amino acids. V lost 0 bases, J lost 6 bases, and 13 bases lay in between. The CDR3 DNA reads TGTGCCAGCAGCTTGGTTTCGGGGGCTGAAAACACCATATATTTT. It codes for CASSLVSGAENTIYF. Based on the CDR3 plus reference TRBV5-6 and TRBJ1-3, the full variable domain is DAGVTQSPTHLIKTRGQQVTLRCSPKSGHDTVSWYQQALGQGPQFIFQYYEEEERQRGNFPDRFSGHQFPNYSSELNVNALLLGDSALYLCASSLVSGAENTIYFGEGSWLTVV.

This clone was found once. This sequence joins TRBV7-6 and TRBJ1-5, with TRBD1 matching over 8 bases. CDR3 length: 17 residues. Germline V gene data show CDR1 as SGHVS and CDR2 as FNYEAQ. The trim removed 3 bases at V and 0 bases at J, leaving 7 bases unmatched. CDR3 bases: TGTGCCAGCAGCTTGGCCCCCAGGGGGCCTAGCAATCAGCCCCAGCATTTT. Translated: CASSLAPRGPSNQPQHF.

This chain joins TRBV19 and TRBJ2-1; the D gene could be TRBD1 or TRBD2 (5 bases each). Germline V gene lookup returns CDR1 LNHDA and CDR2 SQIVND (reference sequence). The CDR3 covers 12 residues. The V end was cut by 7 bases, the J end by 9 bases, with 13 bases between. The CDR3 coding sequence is TGTGCCAGTACCGTCGGTGGGGGTGAGCAGTTCTTC. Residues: CASTVGGGEQFF.

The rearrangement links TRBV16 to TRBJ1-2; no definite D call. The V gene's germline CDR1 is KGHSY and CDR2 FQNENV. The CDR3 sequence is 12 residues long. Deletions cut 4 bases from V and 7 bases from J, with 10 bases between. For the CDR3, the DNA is TGTGCCAGCAGCCTCTCAAATCGTGGCTACACCTTC. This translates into CASSLSNRGYTF.

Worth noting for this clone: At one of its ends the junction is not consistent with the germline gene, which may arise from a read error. The CDR3 coding sequence is TGTGCCAGCAGCTTAGGCCGGGGTAGAACCGGGGACTTC. It codes for CASSLGRGRTGDF. This rearrangement joins TRBV13 to TRBJ2-7, with TRBD2 as a possible D gene (5 bases). Per germline, CDR1 PRHDT and CDR2 FYEKMQ (reference sequence). This CDR3 has 13 residues.

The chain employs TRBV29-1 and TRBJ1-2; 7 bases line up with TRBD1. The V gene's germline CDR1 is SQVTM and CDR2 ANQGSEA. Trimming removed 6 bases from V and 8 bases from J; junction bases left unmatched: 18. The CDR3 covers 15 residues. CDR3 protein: CSVDIPRGQWGGYTF. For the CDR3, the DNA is TGCAGCGTCGATATTCCCCGGGGACAGTGGGGAGGCTACACCTTC.

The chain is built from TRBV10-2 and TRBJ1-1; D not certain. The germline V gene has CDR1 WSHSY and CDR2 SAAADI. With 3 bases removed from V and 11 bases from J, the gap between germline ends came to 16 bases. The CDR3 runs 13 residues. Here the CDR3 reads CASSEGWERRAFF. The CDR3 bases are TGCGCCAGCAGTGAAGGTTGGGAACGCAGGGCTTTCTTT.

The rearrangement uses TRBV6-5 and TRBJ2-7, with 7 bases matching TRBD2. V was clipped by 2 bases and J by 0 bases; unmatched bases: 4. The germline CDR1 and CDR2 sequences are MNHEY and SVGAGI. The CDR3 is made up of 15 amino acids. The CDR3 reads CASSYRGGSSYEQYF. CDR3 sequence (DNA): TGTGCCAGCAGTTACCGCGGGGGTTCCTCCTACGAGCAGTACTTC.